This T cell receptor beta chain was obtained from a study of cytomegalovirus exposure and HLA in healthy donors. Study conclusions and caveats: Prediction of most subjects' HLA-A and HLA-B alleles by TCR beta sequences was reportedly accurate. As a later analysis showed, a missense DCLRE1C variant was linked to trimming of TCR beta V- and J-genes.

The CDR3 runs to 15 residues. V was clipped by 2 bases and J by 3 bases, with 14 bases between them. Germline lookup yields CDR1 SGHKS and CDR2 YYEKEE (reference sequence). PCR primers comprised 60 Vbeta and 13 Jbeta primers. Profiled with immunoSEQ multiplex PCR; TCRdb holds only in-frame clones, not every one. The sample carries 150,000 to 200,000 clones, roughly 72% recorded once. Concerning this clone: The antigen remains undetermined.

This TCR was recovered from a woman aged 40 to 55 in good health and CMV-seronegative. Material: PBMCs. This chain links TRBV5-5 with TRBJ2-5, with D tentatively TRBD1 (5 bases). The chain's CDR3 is CASSFSQGIEETQYF. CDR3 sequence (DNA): TGTGCCAGCAGCTTCTCTCAGGGAATTGAAGAGACCCAGTACTTC.